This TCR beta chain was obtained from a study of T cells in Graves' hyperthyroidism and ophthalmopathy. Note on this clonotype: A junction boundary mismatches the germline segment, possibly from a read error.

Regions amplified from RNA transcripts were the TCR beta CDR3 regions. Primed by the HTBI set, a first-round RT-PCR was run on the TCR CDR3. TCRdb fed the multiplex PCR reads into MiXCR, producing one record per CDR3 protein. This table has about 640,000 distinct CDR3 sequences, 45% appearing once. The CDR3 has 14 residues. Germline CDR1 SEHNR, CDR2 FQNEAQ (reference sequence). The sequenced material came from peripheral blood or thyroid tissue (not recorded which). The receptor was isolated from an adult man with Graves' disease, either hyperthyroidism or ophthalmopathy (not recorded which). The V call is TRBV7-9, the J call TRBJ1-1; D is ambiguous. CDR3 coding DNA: TGTGCCAGCAGTAGCGCACTAACTTGGGCTGAAGCTCTCTTT. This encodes CASSSALTWAEALF. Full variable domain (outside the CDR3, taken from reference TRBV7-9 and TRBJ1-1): DTGVSQNPRHKITKRGQNVTFRCDPISEHNRLYWYRQTLGQGPEFLTYFQNEAQLEKSRLLSDRFSAERPKGSFSTLEIQRTEQGDSAMYLCASSSALTWAEALFGQGTRLTVV.